This TCR beta chain is drawn from a study of T cell changes during pregnancy in multiple sclerosis. The CDR3 extends over 14 amino acids. CDR1 is MDHEN and CDR2 is SYDVKM in the germline V gene. Trimming shortened V by 3 bases and J by 6 bases, and 14 bases separated the two germline ends. The protocol was immunoSEQ multiplex PCR, while the TCRdb copy is restricted to in-frame clones and leaves out a portion. The repertoire consists of about 20,000 clones, with about 87% occurring once and the leading ten covering roughly 6.4%. V gene TRBV28 combines with J gene TRBJ2-5, with D possibly TRBD1 on 6 matching bases. The source of this sequence is a female donor in good health, enrolled as a control in a pregnancy study. This specimen was CD8+ T cells from peripheral blood mononuclear cells, taken in the third trimester of pregnancy. As DNA, the CDR3 is TGTGCCAGCAGTTTTCCGGGGTGGGGGCAGACCCAGTACTTC. Translation: CASSFPGWGQTQYF.